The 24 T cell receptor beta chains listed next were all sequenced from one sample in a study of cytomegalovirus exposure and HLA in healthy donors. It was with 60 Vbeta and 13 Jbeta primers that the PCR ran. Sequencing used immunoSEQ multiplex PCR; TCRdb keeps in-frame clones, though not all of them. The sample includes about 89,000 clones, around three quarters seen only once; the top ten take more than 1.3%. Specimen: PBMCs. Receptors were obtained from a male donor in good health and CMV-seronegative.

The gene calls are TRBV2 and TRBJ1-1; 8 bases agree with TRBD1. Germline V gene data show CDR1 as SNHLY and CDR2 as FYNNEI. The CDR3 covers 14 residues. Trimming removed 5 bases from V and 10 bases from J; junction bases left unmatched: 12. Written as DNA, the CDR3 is TGTGCCAGCAGTCTCGACAGGGGAAGAGGAACAGCTTTCTTT. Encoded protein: CASSLDRGRGTAFF.

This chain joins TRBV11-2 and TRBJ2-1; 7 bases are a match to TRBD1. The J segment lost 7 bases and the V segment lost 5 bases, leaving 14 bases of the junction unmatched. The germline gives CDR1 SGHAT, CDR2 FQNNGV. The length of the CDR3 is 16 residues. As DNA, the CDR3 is TGTGCCAGCAGCCCACATCTAAGGGGGCAGGGGAATGAGCAGTTCTTC. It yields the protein CASSPHLRGQGNEQFF.

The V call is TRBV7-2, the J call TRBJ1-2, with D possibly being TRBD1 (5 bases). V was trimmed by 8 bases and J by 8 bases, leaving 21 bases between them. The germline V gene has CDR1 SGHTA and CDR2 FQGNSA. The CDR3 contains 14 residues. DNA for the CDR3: TGTGCCAGCGTCCCAGGGTTCGTGGGTATCGGCTACACCTTC. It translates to CASVPGFVGIGYTF.

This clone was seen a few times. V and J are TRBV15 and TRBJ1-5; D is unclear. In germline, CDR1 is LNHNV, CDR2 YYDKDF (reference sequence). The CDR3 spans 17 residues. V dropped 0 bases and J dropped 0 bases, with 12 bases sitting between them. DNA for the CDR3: TGTGCCACCAGCAGAGAGAGAGCCGGGTTTAGCAATCAGCCCCAGCATTTT. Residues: CATSRERAGFSNQPQHF. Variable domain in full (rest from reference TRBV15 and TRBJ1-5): DAMVIQNPRYQVTQFGKPVTLSCSQTLNHNVMYWYQQKSSQAPKLLFHYYDKDFNNEADTPDNFQSRRPNTSFCFLDIRSPGLGDTAMYLCATSRERAGFSNQPQHFGDGTRLSIL.

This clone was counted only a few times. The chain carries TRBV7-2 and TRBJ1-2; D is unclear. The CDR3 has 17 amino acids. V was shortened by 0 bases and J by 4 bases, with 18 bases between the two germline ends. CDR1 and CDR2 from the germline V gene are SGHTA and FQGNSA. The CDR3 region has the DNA TGTGCCAGCAGCTTAGCCAGAACGCGTGCTCGCGGCTATGGCTACACCTTC. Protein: CASSLARTRARGYGYTF.

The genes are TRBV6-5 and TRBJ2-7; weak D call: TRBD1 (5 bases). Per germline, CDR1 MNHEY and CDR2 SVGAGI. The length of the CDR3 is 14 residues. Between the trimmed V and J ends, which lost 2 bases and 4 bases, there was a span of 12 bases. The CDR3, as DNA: TGTGCCAGCAGTTACGCGATAGGGGAATACGAGCAGTACTTC. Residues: CASSYAIGEYEQYF.

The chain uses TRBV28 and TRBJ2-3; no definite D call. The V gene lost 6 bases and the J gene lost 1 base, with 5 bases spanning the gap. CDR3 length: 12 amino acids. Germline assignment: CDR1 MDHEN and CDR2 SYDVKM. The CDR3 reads CASRAGTDTQYF. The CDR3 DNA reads TGTGCCAGCAGAGCCGGCACAGATACGCAGTATTTT.

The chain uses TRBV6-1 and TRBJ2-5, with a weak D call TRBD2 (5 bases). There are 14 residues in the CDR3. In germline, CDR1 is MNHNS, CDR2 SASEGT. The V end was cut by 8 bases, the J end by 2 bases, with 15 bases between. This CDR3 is CASFRGPLQETQYF. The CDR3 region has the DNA TGTGCCAGCTTCAGAGGGCCACTGCAAGAGACCCAGTACTTC.

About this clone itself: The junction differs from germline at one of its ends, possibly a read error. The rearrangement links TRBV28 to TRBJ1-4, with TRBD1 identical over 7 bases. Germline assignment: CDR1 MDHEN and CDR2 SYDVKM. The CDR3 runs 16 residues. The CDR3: CAGSLPDRRLNEKLFF. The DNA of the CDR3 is TGTGCCGGCAGTTTACCGGACAGGAGGCTTAATGAAAAACTGTTTTTT.

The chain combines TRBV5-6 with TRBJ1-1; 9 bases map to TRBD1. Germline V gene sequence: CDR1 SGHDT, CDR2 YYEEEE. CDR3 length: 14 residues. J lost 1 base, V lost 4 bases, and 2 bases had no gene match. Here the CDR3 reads CASSMDRGNTEAFF. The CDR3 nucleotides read TGTGCCAGCAGCATGGACAGGGGGAACACTGAAGCTTTCTTT.

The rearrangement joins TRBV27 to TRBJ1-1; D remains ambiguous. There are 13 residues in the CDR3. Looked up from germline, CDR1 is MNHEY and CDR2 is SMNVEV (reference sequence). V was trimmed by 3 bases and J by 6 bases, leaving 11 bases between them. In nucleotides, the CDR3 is TGTGCCAGCAGTTTCCACAAGTTCTCTGAAGCTTTCTTT. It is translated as CASSFHKFSEAFF.

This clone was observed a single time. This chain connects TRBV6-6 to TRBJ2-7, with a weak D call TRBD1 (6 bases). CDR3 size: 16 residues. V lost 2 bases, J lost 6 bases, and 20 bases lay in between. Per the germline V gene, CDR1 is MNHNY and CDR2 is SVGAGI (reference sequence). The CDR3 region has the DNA TGTGCCAGCAGTTACCTTGTGGCGGTACAGGGTGGCGAGCAGTACTTC. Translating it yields CASSYLVAVQGGEQYF.

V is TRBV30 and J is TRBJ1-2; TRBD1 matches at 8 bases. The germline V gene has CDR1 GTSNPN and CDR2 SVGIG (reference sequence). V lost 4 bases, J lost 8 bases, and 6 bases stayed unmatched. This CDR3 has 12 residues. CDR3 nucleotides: TGTGCCTGGACAGGGGGCTCGGGGGGCTACACCTTC. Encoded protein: CAWTGGSGGYTF.

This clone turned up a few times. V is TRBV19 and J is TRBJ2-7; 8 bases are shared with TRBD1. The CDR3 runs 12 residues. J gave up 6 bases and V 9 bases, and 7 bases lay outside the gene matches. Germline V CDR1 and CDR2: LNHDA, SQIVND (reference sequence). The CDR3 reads CASGQGPGEQYF. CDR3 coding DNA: TGTGCCAGCGGACAGGGACCAGGCGAGCAGTACTTC.

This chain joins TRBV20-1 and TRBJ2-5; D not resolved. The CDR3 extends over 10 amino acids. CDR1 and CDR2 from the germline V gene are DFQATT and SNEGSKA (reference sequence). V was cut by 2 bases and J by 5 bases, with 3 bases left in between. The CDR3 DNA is TGCAGTGCTAGATCGGAGACCCAGTACTTC. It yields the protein CSARSETQYF.

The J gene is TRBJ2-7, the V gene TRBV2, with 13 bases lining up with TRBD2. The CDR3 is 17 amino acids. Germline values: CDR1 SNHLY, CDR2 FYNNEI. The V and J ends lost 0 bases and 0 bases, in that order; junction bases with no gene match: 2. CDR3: CASSEARTSGSSYEQYF. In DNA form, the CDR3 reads TGTGCCAGCAGTGAAGCAAGGACTAGCGGGAGCTCCTACGAGCAGTACTTC.

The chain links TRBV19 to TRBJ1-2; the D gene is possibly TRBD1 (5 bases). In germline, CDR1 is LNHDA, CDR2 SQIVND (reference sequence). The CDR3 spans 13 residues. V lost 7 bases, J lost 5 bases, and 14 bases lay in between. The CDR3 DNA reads TGTGCCAGTACAGGGCCGCCCGCTTATGGCTACACCTTC. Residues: CASTGPPAYGYTF.

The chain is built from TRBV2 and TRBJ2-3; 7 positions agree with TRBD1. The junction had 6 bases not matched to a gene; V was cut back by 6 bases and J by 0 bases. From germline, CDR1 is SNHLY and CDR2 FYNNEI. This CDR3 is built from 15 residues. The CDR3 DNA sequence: TGTGCCAGCAGCTACAGGGGCCCTAGCACAGATACGCAGTATTTT. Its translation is CASSYRGPSTDTQYF.

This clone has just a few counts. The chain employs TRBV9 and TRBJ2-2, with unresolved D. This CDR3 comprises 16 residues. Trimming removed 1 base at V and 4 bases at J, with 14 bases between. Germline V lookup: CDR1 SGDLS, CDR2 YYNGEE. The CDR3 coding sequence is TGTGCCAGCAGCGTAACCTCCTCGGCTAGCACCGGGGAGCTGTTTTTT. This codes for CASSVTSSASTGELFF.

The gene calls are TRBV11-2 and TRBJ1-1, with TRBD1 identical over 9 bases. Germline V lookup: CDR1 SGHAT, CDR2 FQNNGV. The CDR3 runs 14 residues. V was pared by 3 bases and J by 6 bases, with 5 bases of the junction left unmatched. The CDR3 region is CASSLSGTGPEAFF. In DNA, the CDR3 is TGTGCCAGCAGCTTGTCCGGGACAGGGCCTGAAGCTTTCTTT.

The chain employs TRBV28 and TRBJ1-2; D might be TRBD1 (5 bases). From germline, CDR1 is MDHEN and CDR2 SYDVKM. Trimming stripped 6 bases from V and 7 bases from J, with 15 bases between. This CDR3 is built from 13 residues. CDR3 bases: TGTGCCAGCAGGGTGAACAGGATGGGTGGCTACACCTTC. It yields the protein CASRVNRMGGYTF.

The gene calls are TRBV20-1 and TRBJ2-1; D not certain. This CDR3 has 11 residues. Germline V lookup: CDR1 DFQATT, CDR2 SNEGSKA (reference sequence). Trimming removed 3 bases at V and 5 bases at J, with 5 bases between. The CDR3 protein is CSARRNNEQFF. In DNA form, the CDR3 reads TGCAGTGCTAGGCGGAACAATGAGCAGTTCTTC.

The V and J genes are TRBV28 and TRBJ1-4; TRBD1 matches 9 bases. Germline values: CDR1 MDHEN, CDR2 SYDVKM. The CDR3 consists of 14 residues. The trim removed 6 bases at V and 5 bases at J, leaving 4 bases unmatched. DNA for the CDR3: TGTGCCAGCAGCCCCACAGGGGGCAATGAAAAACTGTTTTTT. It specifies CASSPTGGNEKLFF.

CDR3 region: CASSYSGAGSPLHF. The DNA for the CDR3 is TGTGCCAGCAGTTACTCAGGGGCAGGGTCACCCCTCCACTTT. The V call is TRBV6-5, the J call TRBJ1-6; possible D gene TRBD1, 5 bases. V dropped 0 bases and J dropped 10 bases, with 10 bases sitting between them. CDR1 and CDR2 (germline): MNHEY, SVGAGI. The CDR3 is 14 amino acids.